The source of this TCR beta chain is a study of shared clonotypes between healthy human individuals. Sequencing was performed with immunoSEQ multiplex PCR; in TCRdb, only in-frame clones are kept and a portion is missing. The table shows 2 million to 2.5 million clones, with about nine tenths occurring only once. This TCR was sampled from a man between 18 and 35 years old in good health. Some clones in this sample may be carry-over from other donors' samples. The sample consisted of naive CD4+ T cells from PBMCs. As for subset: CD45RA+ positively selected.

This CDR3 reads CASSSLGTSAHEQFF. DNA for the CDR3: TGTGCCAGCAGCTCCTTGGGAACTTCCGCACATGAGCAGTTCTTC. The rearrangement joins TRBV9 to TRBJ2-1; D uncertain. V gave up 4 bases and J gave up 8 bases, with 19 bases separating them. This CDR3 has 15 residues. The V gene's germline CDR1 is SGDLS and CDR2 YYNGEE.